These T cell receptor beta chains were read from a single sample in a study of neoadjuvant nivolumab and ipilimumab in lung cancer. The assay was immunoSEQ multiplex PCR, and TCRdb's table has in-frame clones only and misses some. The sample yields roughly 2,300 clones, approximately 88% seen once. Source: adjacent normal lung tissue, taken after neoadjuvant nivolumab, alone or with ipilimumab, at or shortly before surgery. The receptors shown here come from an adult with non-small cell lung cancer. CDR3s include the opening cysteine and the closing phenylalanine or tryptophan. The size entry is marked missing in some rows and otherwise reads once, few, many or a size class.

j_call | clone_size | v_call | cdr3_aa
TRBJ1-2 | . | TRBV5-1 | CASSPGTAGHGYTF
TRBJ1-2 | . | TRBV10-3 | CAIESPPNYGYTF
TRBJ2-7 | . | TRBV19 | CASSIDRGRIYEQYF
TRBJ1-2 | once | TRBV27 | CASTPRVGGRVSGYTF
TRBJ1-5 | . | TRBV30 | CAWSLTHQPQHF
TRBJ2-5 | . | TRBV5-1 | CASSLARVEETQYF
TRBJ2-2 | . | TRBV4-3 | CASSQDKGGWTGELFF
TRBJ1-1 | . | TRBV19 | CASSIGQNTEAFF
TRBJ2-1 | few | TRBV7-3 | CASSSGTSGRIGYNEQFF
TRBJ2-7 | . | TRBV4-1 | CASRGGNEQYF
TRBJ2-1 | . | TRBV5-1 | CASSLELAGVAEQFF
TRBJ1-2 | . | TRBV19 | CASSRGPQGGNYGYTF
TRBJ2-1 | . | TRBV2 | CASSVGPGRNNEQFF
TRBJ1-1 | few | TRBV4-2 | CASSPVPGEGTEAFF
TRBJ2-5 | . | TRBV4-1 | CASSLSGTSGVGGYQETQYF
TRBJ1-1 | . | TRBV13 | CASSARDRGGGTEAFF
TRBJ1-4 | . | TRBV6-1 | CASRTSGREKLFF
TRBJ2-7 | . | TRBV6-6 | CASRSGEQYF
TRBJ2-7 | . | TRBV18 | CASSPSGVSYEQYF
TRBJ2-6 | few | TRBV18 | CASSPPGGSGANVLTF
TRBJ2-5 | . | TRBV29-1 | CSSGTGGETQYF
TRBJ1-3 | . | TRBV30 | CAWTRGRSQTGNTIYF
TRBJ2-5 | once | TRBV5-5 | CASSLEQFYDQETQYF
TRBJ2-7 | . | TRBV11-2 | CASSPSDVSSYEQYF
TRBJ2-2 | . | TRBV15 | CATSRGRAGGLFF
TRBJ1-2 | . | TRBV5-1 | CASSLGGHSIDGYTF
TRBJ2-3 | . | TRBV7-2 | CASSLVDRGATDTQYF
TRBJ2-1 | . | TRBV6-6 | CASSYGVSSYNEQFF
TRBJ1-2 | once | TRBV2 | CAGNDRGQGYGYTF
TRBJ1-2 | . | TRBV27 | CASTAGSNYGYTF
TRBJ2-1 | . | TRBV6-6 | CASTMTSVNEQFF
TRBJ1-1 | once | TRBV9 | CASSGTGTTEAFF
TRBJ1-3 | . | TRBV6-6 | CASSDDSSGNTIYF
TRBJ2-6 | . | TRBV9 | CASSVAGVSGANVLTF
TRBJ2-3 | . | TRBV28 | CASSLARRADTQYF
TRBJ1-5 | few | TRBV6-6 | CASSSGGREQPQHF
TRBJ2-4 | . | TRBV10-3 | CAISSPQHPGIQYF
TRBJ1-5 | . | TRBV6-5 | CASSLDRYSNQPQHF
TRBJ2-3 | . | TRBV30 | CAWSPRGGTDTQYF
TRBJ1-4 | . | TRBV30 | CAWSAREGPVSDNWEPQEKLFF
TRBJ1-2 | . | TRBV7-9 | CASSPGTPYGYTF
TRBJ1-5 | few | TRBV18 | CASSATTDSNQPQHF
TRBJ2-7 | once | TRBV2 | CASSERRSYEQYF
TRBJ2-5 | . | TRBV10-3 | CAIRGTSGSQQETQYF
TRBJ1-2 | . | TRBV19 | CASRTQGTYGYTF
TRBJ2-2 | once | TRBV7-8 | CASSPRRANTGELFF
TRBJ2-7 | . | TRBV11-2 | CASRLTLAGGDEQYF
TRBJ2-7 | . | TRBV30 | CAWSSPIRSLSYEQYF
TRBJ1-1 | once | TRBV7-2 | CASSLVQGAGTEAFF
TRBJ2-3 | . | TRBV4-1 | CASSQDPVVAGALEGTDTQYF
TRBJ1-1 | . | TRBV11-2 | CASSFSGASNTEAFF
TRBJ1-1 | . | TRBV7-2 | CASSLRQGTYTQAFF
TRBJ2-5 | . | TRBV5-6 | CATTDRGRRETQYF